This T cell receptor (beta chain) is from a study of control samples from healthy donors and cancer patients. In this sample, this clone turned up once. The table came from immunoSEQ multiplex PCR; TCRdb's copy has only in-frame clones and leaves some out. The repertoire includes some 130,000 clones, 80% to 95% of them detected once, and approximately 10% sits in the top ten. Germline V gives CDR1 LGHNA, CDR2 YNFKEQ. The CDR3 consists of 16 residues. Germline trimming cut 0 bases from V and 1 base from J; bases unmatched to any gene: 6. This clonotype was sampled from a young man in good health. The sample comprised blood. The chain couples TRBV4-2 to TRBJ2-7; TRBD1 matches 7 bases. DNA of the CDR3: TGTGCCAGCAGCCAAGACCCGGGACAGCCTTCCTACGAGCAGTACTTC. This codes for CASSQDPGQPSYEQYF.